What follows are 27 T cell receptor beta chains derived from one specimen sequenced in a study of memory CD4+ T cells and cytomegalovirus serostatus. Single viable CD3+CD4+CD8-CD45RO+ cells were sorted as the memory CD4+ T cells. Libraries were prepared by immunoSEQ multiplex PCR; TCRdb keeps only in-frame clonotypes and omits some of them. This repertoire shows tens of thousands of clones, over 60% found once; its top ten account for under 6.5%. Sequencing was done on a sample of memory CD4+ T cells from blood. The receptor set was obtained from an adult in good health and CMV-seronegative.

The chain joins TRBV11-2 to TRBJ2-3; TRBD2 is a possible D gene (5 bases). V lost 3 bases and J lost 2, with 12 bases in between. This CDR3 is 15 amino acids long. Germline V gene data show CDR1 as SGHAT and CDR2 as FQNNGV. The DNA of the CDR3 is TGTGCCAGCAGCTTCGGGAACTTGAACACAGATACGCAGTATTTT. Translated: CASSFGNLNTDTQYF.

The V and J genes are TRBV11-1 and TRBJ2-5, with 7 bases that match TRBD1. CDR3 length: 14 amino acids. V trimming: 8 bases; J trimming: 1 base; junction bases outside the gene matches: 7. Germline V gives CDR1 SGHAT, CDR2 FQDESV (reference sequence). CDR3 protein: CASGDRVSQETQYF. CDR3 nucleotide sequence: TGTGCCAGCGGAGACAGGGTTTCCCAAGAGACCCAGTACTTC. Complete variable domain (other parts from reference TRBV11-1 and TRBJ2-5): EAEVAQSPRYKITEKSQAVAFWCDPISGHATLYWYRQILGQGPELLVQFQDESVVDDSQLPKDRFSAERLKGVDSTLKIQPAELGDSAMYLCASGDRVSQETQYFGPGTRLLVL.

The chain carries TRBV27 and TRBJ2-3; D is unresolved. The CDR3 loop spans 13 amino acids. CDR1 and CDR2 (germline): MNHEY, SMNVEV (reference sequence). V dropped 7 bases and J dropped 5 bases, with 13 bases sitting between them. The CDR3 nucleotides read TGTGCCAGCACCGTTGACCGCGGAGATACGCAGTATTTT. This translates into CASTVDRGDTQYF.

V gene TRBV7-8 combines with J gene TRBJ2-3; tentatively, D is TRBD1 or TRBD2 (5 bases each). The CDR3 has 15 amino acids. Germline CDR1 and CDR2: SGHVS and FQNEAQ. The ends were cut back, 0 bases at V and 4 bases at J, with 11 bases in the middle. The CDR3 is CASSLALGDADTQYF. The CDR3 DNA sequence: TGTGCCAGCAGCTTAGCGTTAGGGGACGCAGATACGCAGTATTTT.

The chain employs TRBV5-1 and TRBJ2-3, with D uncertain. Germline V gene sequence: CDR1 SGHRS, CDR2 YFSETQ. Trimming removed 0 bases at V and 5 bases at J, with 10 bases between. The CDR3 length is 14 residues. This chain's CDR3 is CASSLGVYQDTQYF. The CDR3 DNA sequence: TGCGCCAGCAGCTTGGGGGTATACCAAGATACGCAGTATTTT.

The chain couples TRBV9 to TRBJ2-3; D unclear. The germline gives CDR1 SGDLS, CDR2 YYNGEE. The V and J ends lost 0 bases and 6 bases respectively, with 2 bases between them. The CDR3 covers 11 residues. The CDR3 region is CASSVGDTQYF. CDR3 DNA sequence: TGTGCCAGCAGCGTAGGTGATACGCAGTATTTT.

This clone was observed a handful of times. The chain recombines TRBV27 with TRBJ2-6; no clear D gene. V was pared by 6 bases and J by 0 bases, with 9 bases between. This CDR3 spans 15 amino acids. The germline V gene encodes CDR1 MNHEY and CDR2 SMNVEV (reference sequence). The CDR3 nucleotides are TGTGCCAGCAGACTGGGCTTCTCTGGGGCCAACGTCCTGACTTTC. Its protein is CASRLGFSGANVLTF.

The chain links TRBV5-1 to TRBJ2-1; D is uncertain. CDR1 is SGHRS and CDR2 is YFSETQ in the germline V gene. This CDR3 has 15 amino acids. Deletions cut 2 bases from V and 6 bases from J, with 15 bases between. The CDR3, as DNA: TGCGCCAGCAGCTTACGGCTAGGCGCGCTCAATGAGCAGTTCTTC. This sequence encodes CASSLRLGALNEQFF.

The CDR3 DNA follows: TGTGCCAGCAGTTTATTTGGGAACACTCTCGGTGAGCAGTTCTTC. It is translated as CASSLFGNTLGEQFF. The rearrangement joins TRBV27 to TRBJ2-1, with unresolved D. This CDR3 is built from 15 residues. CDR1 and CDR2 from the germline V gene are MNHEY and SMNVEV (reference sequence). V was pared by 1 base and J by 9 bases, with 16 bases between.

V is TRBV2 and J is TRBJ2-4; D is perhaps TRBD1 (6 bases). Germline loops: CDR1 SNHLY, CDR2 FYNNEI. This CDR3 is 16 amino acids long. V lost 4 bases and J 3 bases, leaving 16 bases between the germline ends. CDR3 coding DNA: TGTGCCAGCAGTGCCGGGGACGCCAGGGGCAAAAACATTCAGTACTTC. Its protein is CASSAGDARGKNIQYF.

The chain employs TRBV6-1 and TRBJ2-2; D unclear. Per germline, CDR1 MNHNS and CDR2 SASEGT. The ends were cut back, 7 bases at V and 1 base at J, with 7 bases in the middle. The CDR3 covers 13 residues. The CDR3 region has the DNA TGTGCCAGCAAAGGGATGAACACCGGGGAGCTGTTTTTT. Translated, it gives CASKGMNTGELFF.

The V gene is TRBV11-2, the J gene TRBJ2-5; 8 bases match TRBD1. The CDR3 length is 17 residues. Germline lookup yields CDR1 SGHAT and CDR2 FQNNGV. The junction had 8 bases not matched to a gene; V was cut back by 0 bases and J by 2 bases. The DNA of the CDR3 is TGTGCCAGCAGCTTAGATCACGCAGGGGGCACTCAAGAGACCCAGTACTTC. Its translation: CASSLDHAGGTQETQYF.

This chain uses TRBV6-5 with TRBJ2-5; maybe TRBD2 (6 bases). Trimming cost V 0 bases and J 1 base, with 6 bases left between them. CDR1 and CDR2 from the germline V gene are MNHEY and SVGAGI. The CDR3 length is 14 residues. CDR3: CASSYSGGQETQYF. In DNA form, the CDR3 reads TGTGCCAGCAGTTACTCCGGGGGCCAAGAGACCCAGTACTTC.

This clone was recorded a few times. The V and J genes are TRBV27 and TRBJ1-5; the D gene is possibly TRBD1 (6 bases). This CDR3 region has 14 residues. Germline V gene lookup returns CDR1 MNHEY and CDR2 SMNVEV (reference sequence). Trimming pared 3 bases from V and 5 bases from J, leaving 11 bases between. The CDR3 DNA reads TGTGCCAGCAGTTTTACAGGGACGGATCAGCCCCAGCATTTT. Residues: CASSFTGTDQPQHF.

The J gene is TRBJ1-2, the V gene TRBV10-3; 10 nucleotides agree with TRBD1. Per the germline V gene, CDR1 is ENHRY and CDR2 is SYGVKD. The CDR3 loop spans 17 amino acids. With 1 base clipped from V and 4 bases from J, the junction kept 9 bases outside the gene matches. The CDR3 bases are TGTGCCATCAGTGAGTACGCCCGGGACAGGGGCCGCTATGGCTACACCTTC. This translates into CAISEYARDRGRYGYTF.

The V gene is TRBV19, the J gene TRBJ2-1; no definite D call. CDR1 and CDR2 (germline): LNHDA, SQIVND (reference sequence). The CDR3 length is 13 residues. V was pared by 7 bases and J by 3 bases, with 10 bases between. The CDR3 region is CASKKNHYNEQFF. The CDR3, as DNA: TGTGCCAGTAAGAAGAATCACTACAATGAGCAGTTCTTC. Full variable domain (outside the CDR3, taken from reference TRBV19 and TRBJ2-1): DGGITQSPKYLFRKEGQNVTLSCEQNLNHDAMYWYRQDPGQGLRLIYYSQIVNDFQKGDIAEGYSVSREKKESFPLTVTSAQKNPTAFYLCASKKNHYNEQFFGPGTRLTVL.

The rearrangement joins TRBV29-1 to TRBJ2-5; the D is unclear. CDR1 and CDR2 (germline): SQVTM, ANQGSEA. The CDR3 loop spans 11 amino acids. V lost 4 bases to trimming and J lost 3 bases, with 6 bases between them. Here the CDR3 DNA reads TGCAGCGTTGCTAGGGAAGAGACCCAGTACTTC. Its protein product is CSVAREETQYF.

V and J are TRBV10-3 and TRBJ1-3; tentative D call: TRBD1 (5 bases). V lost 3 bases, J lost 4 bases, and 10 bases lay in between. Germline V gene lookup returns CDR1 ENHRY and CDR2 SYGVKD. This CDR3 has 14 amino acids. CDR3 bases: TGTGCCATCAGTGACGGGGCGGCCGGAAACACCATATATTTT. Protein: CAISDGAAGNTIYF.

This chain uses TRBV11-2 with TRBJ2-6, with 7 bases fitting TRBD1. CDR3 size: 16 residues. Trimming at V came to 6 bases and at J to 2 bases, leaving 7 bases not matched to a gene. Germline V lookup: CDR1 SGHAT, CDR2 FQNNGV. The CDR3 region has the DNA TGTGCCAGCAGTCTAGACAGGGCAGCTGGGGCCAACGTCCTGACTTTC. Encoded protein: CASSLDRAAGANVLTF.

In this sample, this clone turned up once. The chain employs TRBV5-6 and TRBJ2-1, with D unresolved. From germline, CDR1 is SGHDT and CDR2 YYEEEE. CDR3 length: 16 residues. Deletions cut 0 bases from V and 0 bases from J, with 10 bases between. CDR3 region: CASSLERWSSYNEQFF. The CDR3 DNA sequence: TGTGCCAGCAGCTTGGAACGATGGAGCTCCTACAATGAGCAGTTCTTC.

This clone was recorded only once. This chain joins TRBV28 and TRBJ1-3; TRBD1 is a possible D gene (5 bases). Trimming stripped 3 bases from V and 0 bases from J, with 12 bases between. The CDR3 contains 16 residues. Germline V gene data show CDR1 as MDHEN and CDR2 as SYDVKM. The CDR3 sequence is CASSLLQGLSGNTIYF. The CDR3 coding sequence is TGTGCCAGCAGTTTGCTCCAGGGTCTCTCTGGAAACACCATATATTTT.

The CDR3 loop is CAISGAAGEVNEQFF. The CDR3 region has the DNA TGTGCCATCAGTGGTGCGGCGGGAGAGGTAAATGAGCAGTTCTTC. The genes are TRBV10-3 and TRBJ2-1, with 7 bases lining up with TRBD2. This CDR3 has 15 residues. V shed 4 bases, J shed 7 bases, and the junction held 10 bases outside the gene matches. CDR1 and CDR2 from the germline V gene are ENHRY and SYGVKD.

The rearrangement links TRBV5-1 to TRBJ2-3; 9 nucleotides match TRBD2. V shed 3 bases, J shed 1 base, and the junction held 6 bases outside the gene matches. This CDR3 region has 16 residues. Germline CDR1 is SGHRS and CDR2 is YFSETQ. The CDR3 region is CASSSVAGAGTDTQYF. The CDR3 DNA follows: TGCGCCAGCAGCTCCGTAGCGGGAGCGGGCACAGATACGCAGTATTTT.

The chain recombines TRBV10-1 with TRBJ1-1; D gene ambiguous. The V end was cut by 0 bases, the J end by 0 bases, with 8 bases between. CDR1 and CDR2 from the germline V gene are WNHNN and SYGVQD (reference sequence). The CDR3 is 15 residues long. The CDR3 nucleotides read TGCGCCAGCAGTGAGTCAACATACCTGAACACTGAAGCTTTCTTT. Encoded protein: CASSESTYLNTEAFF.

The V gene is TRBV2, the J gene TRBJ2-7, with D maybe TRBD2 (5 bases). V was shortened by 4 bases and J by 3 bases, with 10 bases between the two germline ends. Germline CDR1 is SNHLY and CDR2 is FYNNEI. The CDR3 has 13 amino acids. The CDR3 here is CASSAVDYYEQYF. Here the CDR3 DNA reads TGTGCCAGCAGTGCAGTAGACTACTACGAGCAGTACTTC.

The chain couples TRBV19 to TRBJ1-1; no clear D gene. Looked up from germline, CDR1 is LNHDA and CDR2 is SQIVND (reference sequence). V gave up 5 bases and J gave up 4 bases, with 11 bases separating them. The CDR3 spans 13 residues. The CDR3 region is CASSSSAGTEAFF. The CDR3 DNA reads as TGTGCCAGTAGTTCTTCGGCGGGCACTGAAGCTTTCTTT.

In DNA, the CDR3 is TGTGCCAGTAGCTCTCCGGGGGAGAAGAACGAGCAGTACTTC. Its translation: CASSSPGEKNEQYF. V and J are TRBV19 and TRBJ2-7; maybe TRBD2 (6 bases). The germline V gene has CDR1 LNHDA and CDR2 SQIVND (reference sequence). Trimming took 6 bases from V and 5 from J, leaving 17 bases between them. The length of the CDR3 is 14 residues.